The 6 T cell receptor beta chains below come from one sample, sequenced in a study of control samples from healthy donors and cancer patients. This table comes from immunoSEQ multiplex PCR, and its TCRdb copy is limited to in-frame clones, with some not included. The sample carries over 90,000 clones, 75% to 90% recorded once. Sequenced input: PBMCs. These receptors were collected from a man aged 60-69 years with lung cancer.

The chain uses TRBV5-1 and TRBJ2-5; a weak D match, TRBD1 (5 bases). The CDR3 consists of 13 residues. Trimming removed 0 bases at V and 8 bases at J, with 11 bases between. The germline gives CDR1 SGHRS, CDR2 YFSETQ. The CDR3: CASSLVGPDTQYF. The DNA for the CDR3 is TGCGCCAGCAGCTTGGTGGGGCCGGACACCCAGTACTTC.

CDR3 in DNA: TGTGCCAGTAGTATGCAGGGGGCTGGGGCCAACGTCCTGACTTTC. Its translation is CASSMQGAGANVLTF. The chain uses TRBV19 and TRBJ2-6, with TRBD1 matching 7 bases. CDR1 is LNHDA and CDR2 is SQIVND in the germline V gene (reference sequence). The CDR3 totals 15 residues. J lost 2 bases, V lost 3 bases, and 1 base had no gene match.

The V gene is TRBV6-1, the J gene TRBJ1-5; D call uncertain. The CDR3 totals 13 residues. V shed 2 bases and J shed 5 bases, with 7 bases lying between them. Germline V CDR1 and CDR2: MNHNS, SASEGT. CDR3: CASSEFWDQPQHF. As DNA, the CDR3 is TGTGCCAGCAGTGAATTTTGGGATCAGCCCCAGCATTTT.

The DNA of the CDR3 is TGCAGCGGGGGGGACAGCTATGAAAAACTGTTTTTT. It is translated as CSGGDSYEKLFF. This chain uses TRBV29-1 with TRBJ1-4; 7 bases fit TRBD1. Germline V CDR1 and CDR2: SQVTM, ANQGSEA. V trimming: 7 bases; J trimming: 6 bases; junction bases outside the gene matches: 5. CDR3 length equals 12 residues.

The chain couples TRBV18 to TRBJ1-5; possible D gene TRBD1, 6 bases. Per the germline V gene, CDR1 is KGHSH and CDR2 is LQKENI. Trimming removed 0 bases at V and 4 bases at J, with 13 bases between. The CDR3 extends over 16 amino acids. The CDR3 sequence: CASSPPGRGENQPQHF. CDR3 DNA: TGTGCCAGCTCACCACCGGGCAGGGGTGAGAATCAGCCCCAGCATTTT.

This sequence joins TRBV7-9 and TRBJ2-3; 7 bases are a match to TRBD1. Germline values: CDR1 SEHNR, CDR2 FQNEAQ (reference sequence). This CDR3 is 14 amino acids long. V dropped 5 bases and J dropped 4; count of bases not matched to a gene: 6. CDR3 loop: CASSRATGPDTQYF. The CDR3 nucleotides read TGTGCCAGCAGCCGGGCGACAGGGCCAGATACGCAGTATTTT.